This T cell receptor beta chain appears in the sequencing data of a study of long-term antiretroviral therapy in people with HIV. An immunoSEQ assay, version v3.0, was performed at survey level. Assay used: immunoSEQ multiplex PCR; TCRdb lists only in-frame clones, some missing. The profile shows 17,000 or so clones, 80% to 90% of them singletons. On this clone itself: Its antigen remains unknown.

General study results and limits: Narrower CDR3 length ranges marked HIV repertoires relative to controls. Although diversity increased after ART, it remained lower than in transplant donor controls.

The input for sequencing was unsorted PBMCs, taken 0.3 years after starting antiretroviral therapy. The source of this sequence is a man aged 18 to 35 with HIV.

This CDR3 reads CAWSVSVSNEQFF. CDR3 bases: TGTGCCTGGAGTGTATCGGTGAGCAATGAGCAGTTCTTC. J is TRBJ2-1 and V is TRBV30; D is unresolved. V was cut by 0 bases and J by 6 bases, with 9 bases left in between. The CDR3 spans 13 residues. Germline CDR1 GTSNPN, CDR2 SVGIG (reference sequence).